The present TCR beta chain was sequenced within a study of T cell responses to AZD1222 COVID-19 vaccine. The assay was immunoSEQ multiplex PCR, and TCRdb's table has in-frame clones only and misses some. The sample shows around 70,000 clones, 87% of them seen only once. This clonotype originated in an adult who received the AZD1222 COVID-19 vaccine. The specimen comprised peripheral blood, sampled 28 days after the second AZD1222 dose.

CDR3 sequence: CASRATSGIRNEQFF. The CDR3 bases are TGTGCCAGTAGGGCGACTAGCGGGATACGCAATGAGCAGTTCTTC. The chain employs TRBV19 and TRBJ2-1; 11 positions agree with TRBD2. Trimming took 6 bases from V and 6 from J; bases not matched to a gene: 7. Germline CDR1 and CDR2: LNHDA and SQIVND (reference sequence). The CDR3 is made up of 15 amino acids.